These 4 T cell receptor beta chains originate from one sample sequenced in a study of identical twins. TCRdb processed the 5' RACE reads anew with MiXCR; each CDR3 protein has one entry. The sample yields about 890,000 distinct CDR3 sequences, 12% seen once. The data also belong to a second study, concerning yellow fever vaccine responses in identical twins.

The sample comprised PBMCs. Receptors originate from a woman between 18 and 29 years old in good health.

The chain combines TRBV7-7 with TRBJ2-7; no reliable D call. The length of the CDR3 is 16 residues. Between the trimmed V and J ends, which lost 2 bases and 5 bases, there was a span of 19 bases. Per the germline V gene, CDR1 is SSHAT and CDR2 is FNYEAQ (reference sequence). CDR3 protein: CASSLPPGSPRHEQYV. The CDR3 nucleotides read TGTGCCAGCAGCTTACCCCCCGGGTCCCCACGGCACGAGCAGTACGTC.

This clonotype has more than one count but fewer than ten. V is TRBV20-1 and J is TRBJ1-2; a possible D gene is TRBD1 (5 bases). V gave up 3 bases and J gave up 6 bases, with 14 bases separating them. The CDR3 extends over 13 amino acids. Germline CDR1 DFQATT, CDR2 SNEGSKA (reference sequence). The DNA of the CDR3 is TGCAGTGCTAGCCCCGGGGGGGTTAATGGCTACACCTTC. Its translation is CSASPGGVNGYTF.

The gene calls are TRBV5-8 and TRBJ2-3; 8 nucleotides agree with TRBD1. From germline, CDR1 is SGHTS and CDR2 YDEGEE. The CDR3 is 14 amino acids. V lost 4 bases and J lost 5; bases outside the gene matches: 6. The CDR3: CASSRRGQGDTQYF. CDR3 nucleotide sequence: TGTGCCAGCAGCCGCAGGGGGCAGGGAGATACGCAGTATTTT.

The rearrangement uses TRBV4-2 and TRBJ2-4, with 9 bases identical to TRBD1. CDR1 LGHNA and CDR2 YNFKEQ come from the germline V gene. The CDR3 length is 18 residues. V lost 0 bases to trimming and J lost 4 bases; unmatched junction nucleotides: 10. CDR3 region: CASSQDWGQGGKKNIQYF. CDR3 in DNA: TGTGCCAGCAGCCAAGATTGGGGACAGGGAGGGAAGAAAAACATTCAGTACTTC.